These T cell receptor beta chains were read from a single sample in a study of blood T cell repertoires in COVID-19. Profiling relied on immunoSEQ multiplex PCR, and the TCRdb table lists in-frame clones only, not all of them. The sample includes about 310,000 clones, around 90% of them seen just once. The sequenced sample consisted of PBMCs or T cells enriched from blood (not recorded which). Receptors were obtained from a man aged 60 to 75 who had recovered from COVID-19. The CDR3 runs from the conserved cysteine through the conserved F or W. D genes are given only for firm matches. Rows may omit the clone size; those that give it use once, few, many or a size class.

v_call: TRBV28; clone_size: -; j_call: TRBJ2-2; d_call: -; cdr3_length: 11; cdr3_aa: CASHQTGVLFF; cdr3_nt: TGTGCCAGCCACCAAACCGGAGTGCTGTTTTTT
v_call: TRBV20-1; clone_size: once; j_call: TRBJ1-2; d_call: TRBD1; cdr3_length: 16; cdr3_aa: CSASTPGTGGNYGYTF; cdr3_nt: TGCAGTGCTAGTACTCCCGGGACAGGGGGTAACTATGGCTACACCTTC
v_call: TRBV6-5; clone_size: once; j_call: TRBJ2-3; d_call: TRBD2; cdr3_length: 16; cdr3_aa: CASSSPSGTDSGTQYF; cdr3_nt: TGTGCCAGCAGTTCCCCTAGCGGAACAGATTCCGGTACGCAGTATTTT
v_call: TRBV4-1; clone_size: -; j_call: TRBJ1-1; d_call: -; cdr3_length: 15; cdr3_aa: CASSWRPKPDTEAFF; cdr3_nt: TGCGCCAGCAGTTGGAGGCCCAAGCCAGACACTGAAGCTTTCTTT
v_call: TRBV19; clone_size: -; j_call: TRBJ2-2; d_call: -; cdr3_length: 14; cdr3_aa: CASRGDFHTGELFF; cdr3_nt: TGTGCCAGTAGGGGGGACTTCCACACCGGGGAGCTGTTTTTT
v_call: TRBV7-2; clone_size: -; j_call: TRBJ1-1; d_call: -; cdr3_length: 15; cdr3_aa: CASSDTRAGGTEAFF; cdr3_nt: TGTGCCAGCAGCGATACCCGGGCCGGGGGCACTGAAGCTTTCTTT
v_call: TRBV5-1; clone_size: -; j_call: TRBJ1-4; d_call: -; cdr3_length: 15; cdr3_aa: CASSWDTLTNEKLFF; cdr3_nt: TGCGCCAGCAGCTGGGACACCCTTACTAATGAAAAACTGTTTTTT
v_call: TRBV28; clone_size: -; j_call: TRBJ2-2; d_call: TRBD1; cdr3_length: 15; cdr3_aa: CASRQTGGNTGELFF; cdr3_nt: TGTGCCAGCAGGCAGACAGGGGGCAACACCGGGGAGCTGTTTTTT
v_call: TRBV18; clone_size: -; j_call: TRBJ2-5; d_call: -; cdr3_length: 14; cdr3_aa: CASSRDSGQETQYF; cdr3_nt: TGTGCCAGCTCGCGGGACAGCGGACAAGAGACCCAGTACTTC
v_call: TRBV10-1; clone_size: -; j_call: TRBJ1-5; d_call: -; cdr3_length: 12; cdr3_aa: CASRGLNQPQHF; cdr3_nt: TGCGCCAGCAGGGGACTCAATCAGCCCCAGCATTTT
v_call: TRBV5-1; clone_size: -; j_call: TRBJ1-4; d_call: -; cdr3_length: 15; cdr3_aa: CASSLVTGVEEKLFF; cdr3_nt: TGCGCCAGCAGCTTGGTGACCGGGGTTGAGGAAAAACTGTTTTTT
v_call: TRBV5-6; clone_size: -; j_call: TRBJ1-2; d_call: -; cdr3_length: 13; cdr3_aa: CASRRTAGDGYTF; cdr3_nt: TGTGCCAGCAGGCGGACAGCCGGGGATGGCTACACCTTC
v_call: TRBV7-2; clone_size: -; j_call: TRBJ2-2; d_call: TRBD2; cdr3_length: 18; cdr3_aa: CASRTGTSGRAGTGELFF; cdr3_nt: TGTGCCAGCAGGACCGGGACTAGCGGGAGGGCCGGGACCGGGGAGCTGTTTTTT
v_call: TRBV5-3; clone_size: -; j_call: TRBJ2-3; d_call: TRBD2; cdr3_length: 21; cdr3_aa: CARSPTPRTSGSLLNPDTQYF; cdr3_nt: TGTGCCAGAAGCCCCACCCCGCGGACTAGCGGGAGTTTGTTAAATCCAGATACGCAGTATTTT
v_call: TRBV27; clone_size: -; j_call: TRBJ2-3; d_call: TRBD1; cdr3_length: 13; cdr3_aa: CASRQGATDTQYF; cdr3_nt: TGTGCCAGCAGGCAGGGGGCAACAGATACGCAGTATTTT
v_call: TRBV10-3; clone_size: -; j_call: TRBJ2-7; d_call: TRBD2; cdr3_length: 15; cdr3_aa: CAISGGGGIPYEQYF; cdr3_nt: TGTGCCATCAGTGGCGGCGGGGGGATTCCCTACGAGCAGTACTTC
v_call: TRBV6-4; clone_size: -; j_call: TRBJ1-5; d_call: -; cdr3_length: 13; cdr3_aa: CASSVLSNQPQHF; cdr3_nt: TGTGCCAGCAGTGTCCTTAGCAATCAGCCCCAGCATTTT
v_call: TRBV27; clone_size: -; j_call: TRBJ1-4; d_call: -; cdr3_length: 16; cdr3_aa: CASSPYPGNTNEKLFF; cdr3_nt: TGTGCCAGCAGTCCCTACCCAGGGAACACTAATGAAAAACTGTTTTTT
v_call: TRBV3-1/TRBV3-2; clone_size: -; j_call: TRBJ2-7; d_call: TRBD1; cdr3_length: 17; cdr3_aa: CASSQAADRGRSYEQYF; cdr3_nt: TGTGCCAGCAGCCAAGCCGCGGACAGGGGAAGATCCTACGAGCAGTACTTC
v_call: TRBV5-1; clone_size: -; j_call: TRBJ1-1; d_call: -; cdr3_length: 17; cdr3_aa: CASSLGQLIPQNTEAFF; cdr3_nt: TGCGCCAGCAGCTTGGGACAGCTCATTCCTCAGAACACTGAAGCTTTCTTT
v_call: TRBV27; clone_size: -; j_call: TRBJ1-1; d_call: TRBD1; cdr3_length: 17; cdr3_aa: CASSRTGGAVGGTEAFF; cdr3_nt: TGTGCCAGCAGCCGAACAGGGGGCGCGGTAGGGGGCACTGAAGCTTTCTTT
v_call: TRBV6-6; clone_size: -; j_call: TRBJ2-7; d_call: TRBD1; cdr3_length: 15; cdr3_aa: CASSLKQGAINEQYF; cdr3_nt: TGTGCCAGCAGTCTGAAGCAGGGGGCGATAAACGAGCAGTACTTC
v_call: TRBV7-9; clone_size: -; j_call: TRBJ2-2; d_call: TRBD2; cdr3_length: 19; cdr3_aa: CASSFKARLADTNTGELFF; cdr3_nt: TGTGCCAGCAGCTTTAAAGCTCGACTAGCGGATACGAACACCGGGGAGCTGTTTTTT
v_call: TRBV5-1; clone_size: few; j_call: TRBJ2-3; d_call: TRBD1; cdr3_length: 15; cdr3_aa: CASSTTGDHTDTQYF; cdr3_nt: TGCGCCAGCAGCACCACAGGGGATCACACAGATACGCAGTATTTT
v_call: TRBV5-6; clone_size: -; j_call: TRBJ2-7; d_call: -; cdr3_length: 14; cdr3_aa: CASSLSGGAGEQYF; cdr3_nt: TGTGCCAGCAGCCTGTCTGGAGGGGCTGGCGAGCAGTACTTC
v_call: TRBV4-3; clone_size: -; j_call: TRBJ2-3; d_call: TRBD2; cdr3_length: 17; cdr3_aa: CASSQVGAGAAADTQYF; cdr3_nt: TGCGCCAGCAGCCAAGTTGGGGCGGGAGCTGCGGCAGATACGCAGTATTTT
v_call: TRBV19; clone_size: -; j_call: TRBJ2-2; d_call: TRBD1; cdr3_length: 16; cdr3_aa: CASSLTGAPNTGELFF; cdr3_nt: TGTGCCAGTAGCCTGACAGGGGCCCCGAACACCGGGGAGCTGTTTTTT
v_call: TRBV7-2; clone_size: -; j_call: TRBJ1-3; d_call: -; cdr3_length: 15; cdr3_aa: CASSPQAGAGNTIYF; cdr3_nt: TGTGCCAGCAGCCCCCAGGCGGGGGCTGGAAACACCATATATTTT
v_call: TRBV5-6; clone_size: -; j_call: TRBJ2-5; d_call: -; cdr3_length: 15; cdr3_aa: CASSLQGLYQETQYF; cdr3_nt: TGTGCCAGCAGCTTGCAGGGCCTGTACCAAGAGACCCAGTACTTC
v_call: TRBV5-4; clone_size: -; j_call: TRBJ2-1; d_call: TRBD2; cdr3_length: 14; cdr3_aa: CASSPRREGNEQFF; cdr3_nt: TGTGCCAGCAGCCCCAGGAGGGAGGGCAATGAGCAGTTCTTC
v_call: TRBV6-1; clone_size: -; j_call: TRBJ2-3; d_call: TRBD2; cdr3_length: 16; cdr3_aa: CASSARPGLPTDTQYF; cdr3_nt: TGTGCCAGCAGTGCCCGGCCGGGACTACCGACAGATACGCAGTATTTT
v_call: TRBV28; clone_size: once; j_call: TRBJ1-1; d_call: -; cdr3_length: 13; cdr3_aa: CASTQEDRTEAFF; cdr3_nt: TGTGCCAGCACTCAGGAGGACAGAACTGAAGCTTTCTTT
v_call: TRBV29-1; clone_size: -; j_call: TRBJ1-1; d_call: TRBD1; cdr3_length: 15; cdr3_aa: CSVEVSRDRETEAFF; cdr3_nt: TGCAGCGTTGAAGTGTCCCGGGACAGGGAAACTGAAGCTTTCTTT
v_call: TRBV6-5; clone_size: -; j_call: TRBJ1-5; d_call: TRBD1; cdr3_length: 13; cdr3_aa: CASSRGPNQPQHF; cdr3_nt: TGTGCCAGCAGTAGGGGGCCCAATCAGCCCCAGCATTTT
v_call: TRBV6-5; clone_size: -; j_call: TRBJ1-4; d_call: TRBD1; cdr3_length: 16; cdr3_aa: CASSYGRTGVDEKLFF; cdr3_nt: TGTGCCAGCAGTTACGGGAGGACAGGGGTAGATGAAAAACTGTTTTTT
v_call: TRBV5-1; clone_size: -; j_call: TRBJ2-7; d_call: -; cdr3_length: 14; cdr3_aa: CASSWSGGEYEQYF; cdr3_nt: TGCGCCAGCAGCTGGTCAGGAGGAGAGTACGAGCAGTACTTC
v_call: TRBV5-6; clone_size: -; j_call: TRBJ2-3; d_call: TRBD1; cdr3_length: 14; cdr3_aa: CASSYGTVTDTQYF; cdr3_nt: TGTGCCAGCAGCTACGGGACAGTCACAGATACGCAGTATTTT
v_call: TRBV10-2; clone_size: -; j_call: TRBJ2-3; d_call: TRBD1; cdr3_length: 15; cdr3_aa: CASIDRVVGTDTQYF; cdr3_nt: TGCGCCAGCATCGACAGGGTTGTAGGCACAGATACGCAGTATTTT
v_call: TRBV28; clone_size: -; j_call: TRBJ2-1; d_call: -; cdr3_length: 16; cdr3_aa: CASRPRQRILYNEQFF; cdr3_nt: TGTGCCAGCAGACCACGACAGCGAATCCTATACAATGAGCAGTTCTTC
v_call: TRBV7-2; clone_size: few; j_call: TRBJ1-5; d_call: -; cdr3_length: 13; cdr3_aa: CASRLSVNQPQHF; cdr3_nt: TGTGCCAGCAGGTTATCAGTCAATCAGCCCCAGCATTTT
v_call: TRBV7-2; clone_size: -; j_call: TRBJ2-7; d_call: -; cdr3_length: 15; cdr3_aa: CASSLEVRGPYEQYF; cdr3_nt: TGTGCCAGCAGCTTAGAGGTTCGAGGCCCCTACGAGCAGTACTTC
v_call: TRBV18; clone_size: -; j_call: TRBJ2-5; d_call: -; cdr3_length: 14; cdr3_aa: CASSPPSYQETQYF; cdr3_nt: TGTGCCAGCTCACCACCTTCGTATCAAGAGACCCAGTACTTC
v_call: TRBV5-4; clone_size: -; j_call: TRBJ2-7; d_call: TRBD2; cdr3_length: 15; cdr3_aa: CASSYLAGSTYEQYF; cdr3_nt: TGTGCCAGCAGCTACCTAGCGGGAAGTACCTACGAGCAGTACTTC
v_call: TRBV12-3/TRBV12-4; clone_size: many; j_call: TRBJ1-5; d_call: -; cdr3_length: 13; cdr3_aa: CASSPGEGQPQHF; cdr3_nt: TGTGCCAGCAGTCCGGGGGAAGGGCAGCCCCAGCATTTT
v_call: TRBV4-1; clone_size: once; j_call: TRBJ2-5; d_call: -; cdr3_length: 14; cdr3_aa: CASSQVAERATQYF; cdr3_nt: TGCGCCAGCAGCCAAGTAGCGGAGAGGGCGACCCAGTACTTC
v_call: TRBV7-7; clone_size: -; j_call: TRBJ2-1; d_call: -; cdr3_length: 14; cdr3_aa: CASSLSSSDNEQFF; cdr3_nt: TGTGCTAGCAGCTTATCGTCTAGCGACAATGAGCAGTTCTTC
v_call: TRBV7-9; clone_size: few; j_call: TRBJ2-7; d_call: -; cdr3_length: 13; cdr3_aa: CASSLGVEYEQYF; cdr3_nt: TGTGCCAGCAGCTTAGGAGTCGAGTACGAGCAGTACTTC
v_call: TRBV18; clone_size: -; j_call: TRBJ1-5; d_call: -; cdr3_length: 16; cdr3_aa: CASSPLRRRGNQPQHF; cdr3_nt: TGTGCCAGCTCACCACTTAGGCGCAGGGGTAATCAGCCCCAGCATTTT
v_call: TRBV7-3; clone_size: -; j_call: TRBJ2-1; d_call: TRBD1; cdr3_length: 12; cdr3_aa: CASSGQDNEQFF; cdr3_nt: TGTGCCAGCAGCGGACAGGACAATGAGCAGTTCTTC
v_call: TRBV6-5; clone_size: -; j_call: TRBJ2-2; d_call: TRBD2; cdr3_length: 15; cdr3_aa: CASSHGGGRAGELFF; cdr3_nt: TGTGCCAGCAGTCACGGCGGGGGGAGGGCCGGGGAGCTGTTTTTT
v_call: TRBV6-5; clone_size: -; j_call: TRBJ2-3; d_call: TRBD2; cdr3_length: 16; cdr3_aa: CASSLLAGLFTDTQYF; cdr3_nt: TGTGCCAGCAGTTTGTTAGCGGGATTGTTCACAGATACGCAGTATTTT